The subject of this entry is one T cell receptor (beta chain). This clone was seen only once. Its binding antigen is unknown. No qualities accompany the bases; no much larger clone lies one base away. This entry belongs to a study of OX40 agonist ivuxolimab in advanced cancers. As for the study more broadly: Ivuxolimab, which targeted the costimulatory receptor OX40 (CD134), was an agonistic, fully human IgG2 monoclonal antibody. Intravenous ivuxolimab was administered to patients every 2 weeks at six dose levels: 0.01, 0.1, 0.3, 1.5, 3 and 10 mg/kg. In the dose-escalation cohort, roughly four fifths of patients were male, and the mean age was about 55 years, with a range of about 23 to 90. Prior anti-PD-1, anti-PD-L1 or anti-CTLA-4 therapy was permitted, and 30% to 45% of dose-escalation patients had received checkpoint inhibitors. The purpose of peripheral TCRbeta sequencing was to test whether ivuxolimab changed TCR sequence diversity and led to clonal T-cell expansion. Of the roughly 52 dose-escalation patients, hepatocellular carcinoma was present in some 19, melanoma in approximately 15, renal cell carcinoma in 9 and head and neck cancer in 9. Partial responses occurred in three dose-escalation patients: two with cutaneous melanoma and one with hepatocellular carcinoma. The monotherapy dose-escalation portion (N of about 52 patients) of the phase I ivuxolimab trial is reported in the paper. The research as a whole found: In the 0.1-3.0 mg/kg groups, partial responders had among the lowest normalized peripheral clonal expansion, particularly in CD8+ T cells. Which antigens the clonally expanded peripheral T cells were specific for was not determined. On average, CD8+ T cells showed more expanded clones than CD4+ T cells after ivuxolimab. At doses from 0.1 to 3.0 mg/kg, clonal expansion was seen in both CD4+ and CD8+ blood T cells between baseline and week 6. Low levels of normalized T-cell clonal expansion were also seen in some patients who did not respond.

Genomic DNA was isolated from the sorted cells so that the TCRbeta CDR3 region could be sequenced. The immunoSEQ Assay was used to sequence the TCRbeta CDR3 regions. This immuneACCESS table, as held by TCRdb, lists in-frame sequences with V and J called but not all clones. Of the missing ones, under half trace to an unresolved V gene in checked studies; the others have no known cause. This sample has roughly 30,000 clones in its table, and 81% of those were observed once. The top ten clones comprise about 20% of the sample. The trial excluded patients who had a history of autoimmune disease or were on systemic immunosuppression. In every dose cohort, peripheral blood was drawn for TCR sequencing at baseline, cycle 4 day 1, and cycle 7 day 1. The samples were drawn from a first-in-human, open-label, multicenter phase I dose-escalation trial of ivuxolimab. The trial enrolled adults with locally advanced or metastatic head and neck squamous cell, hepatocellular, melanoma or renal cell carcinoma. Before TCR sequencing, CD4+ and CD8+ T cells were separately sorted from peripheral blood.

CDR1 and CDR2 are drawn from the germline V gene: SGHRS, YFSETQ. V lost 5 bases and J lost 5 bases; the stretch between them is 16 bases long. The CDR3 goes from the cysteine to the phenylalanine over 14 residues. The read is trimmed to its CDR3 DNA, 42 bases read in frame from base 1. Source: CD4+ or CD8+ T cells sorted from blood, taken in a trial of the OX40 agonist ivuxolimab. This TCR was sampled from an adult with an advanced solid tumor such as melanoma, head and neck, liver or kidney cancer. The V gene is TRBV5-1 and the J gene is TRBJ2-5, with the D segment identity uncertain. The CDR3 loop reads CASREIVARETQYF. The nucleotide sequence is TGCGCCAGCAGAGAAATCGTGGCCCGGGAGACCCAGTACTTC.